These 21 T cell receptor beta chains were sequenced from one sample in a study of CD8 T cells in Susac syndrome. Random hexamers were used to reverse transcribe the RNA input (about 0.5 to 1 ug). TCRdb reprocessed the immunoSEQ multiplex PCR reads via MiXCR and lists one record per CDR3 protein. The top ten clones hold 0.075% to 0.1% of a sample with around 170,000 distinct CDR3 sequences, approximately 95% of them seen once. The sequenced material came from CD4+ T cells from PBMCs. The receptors were sampled from a human donor with Susac syndrome.

This rearrangement joins TRBV29-1 to TRBJ2-3, with 13 bases that match TRBD2. CDR1 and CDR2 from the germline V gene are SQVTM and ANQGSEA. V was clipped by 3 bases and J by 0 bases; unmatched bases: 6. CDR3 length equals 17 residues. CDR3 sequence (DNA): TGCAGCGTTGACGGACTAGCGGGGGCCGAAAGCACAGATACGCAGTATTTT. Its protein product is CSVDGLAGAESTDTQYF.

This clonotype was counted once. The chain combines TRBV5-4 with TRBJ1-3; the D gene is possibly TRBD1 (6 bases). Deletions cut 4 bases from V and 0 bases from J, with 11 bases between. Germline lookup yields CDR1 SGHNT and CDR2 YYREEE (reference sequence). This CDR3 contains 15 residues. DNA for the CDR3: TGTGCCAGCAGCGTGGGGACACCCTCTGGAAACACCATATATTTT. Translating it yields CASSVGTPSGNTIYF.

The genes are TRBV30 and TRBJ2-1, with 7 bases identical to TRBD2. Germline V lookup: CDR1 GTSNPN, CDR2 SVGIG (reference sequence). This CDR3 comprises 14 residues. V gave up 4 bases and J gave up 4 bases; unmatched junction bases: 7. The CDR3 nucleotides read TGTGCCTGGACCCTGGCTAGCGGATACAATGAGCAGTTCTTC. This encodes CAWTLASGYNEQFF.

This chain connects TRBV12-3 or TRBV12-4 to TRBJ2-5; no reliable D call. The length of the CDR3 is 12 residues. The ends were cut back, 6 bases at V and 4 bases at J, with 9 bases in the middle. CDR3 protein: CASSPTRETQYF. The CDR3 coding sequence is TGTGCCAGCAGCCCAACCCGAGAGACCCAGTACTTC.

The chain uses TRBV30 and TRBJ1-1; D not resolved. The CDR3 contains 10 residues. The V and J ends lost 4 bases and 11 bases respectively, with 11 bases between them. Germline CDR1 and CDR2: GTSNPN and SVGIG (reference sequence). The CDR3 region is CAWKKVWAFF. The CDR3 region has the DNA TGTGCCTGGAAGAAGGTTTGGGCTTTCTTT.

The chain is built from TRBV19 and TRBJ1-1; no clear D gene. With 6 bases removed from V and 0 bases from J, the gap between germline ends came to 14 bases. The germline V gene encodes CDR1 LNHDA and CDR2 SQIVND (reference sequence). This CDR3 region has 15 residues. CDR3 nucleotide sequence: TGTGCCAGTAGCTACGGACGGTCCATGAACACTGAAGCTTTCTTT. The encoded protein is CASSYGRSMNTEAFF.

This clonotype showed up just once. This chain uses TRBV30 with TRBJ1-1; D might be TRBD1 (5 bases). V was shortened by 5 bases and J by 3 bases, with 13 bases between the two germline ends. The CDR3 has 13 residues. Germline V lookup: CDR1 GTSNPN, CDR2 SVGIG (reference sequence). The DNA for the CDR3 is TGTGCCTGGTCTAGGGGTGGGCACACTGAAGCTTTCTTT. Its protein is CAWSRGGHTEAFF.

The gene calls are TRBV29-1 and TRBJ2-6, with D possibly matching TRBD2 (6 bases). CDR3 length equals 15 residues. Germline V gene sequence: CDR1 SQVTM, CDR2 ANQGSEA. The ends were cut back, 1 base at V and 0 bases at J, with 7 bases in the middle. CDR3 residues: CSVEGGDSGANVLTF. The CDR3 DNA reads TGCAGCGTTGAAGGCGGGGACTCTGGGGCCAACGTCCTGACTTTC.

CDR3 nucleotides: TGTGCCAGCAGCCTCGGGGGGGGCGTTTACAATGAGCAGTTCTTC. As protein: CASSLGGGVYNEQFF. The gene calls are TRBV7-3 and TRBJ2-1; 8 bases map to TRBD2. The junction had 7 bases not matched to a gene; V was cut back by 5 bases and J by 4 bases. The V gene's germline CDR1 is SGHTA and CDR2 FQGTGA. This CDR3 region has 15 residues.

The V and J genes are TRBV29-1 and TRBJ1-2; 8 bases map to TRBD1. There are 13 residues in the CDR3. Germline V gene lookup returns CDR1 SQVTM and CDR2 ANQGSEA. Trimming cost V 3 bases and J 4 bases; bases outside gene matches: 4. CDR3 region: CSVELDRGYGYTF. For the CDR3, the DNA is TGCAGCGTTGAGTTAGACAGGGGCTATGGCTACACCTTC.

This clonotype was counted between two and nine times. V and J are TRBV20-1 and TRBJ1-1; 11 nucleotides agree with TRBD1. V shed 6 bases, J shed 4 bases, and the junction held 1 base outside the gene matches. There are 12 residues in the CDR3. Germline loops: CDR1 DFQATT, CDR2 SNEGSKA (reference sequence). The CDR3 DNA is TGCAGTGCAGGGACAGGGGGCACTGAAGCTTTCTTT. Translated, it gives CSAGTGGTEAFF.

This rearrangement joins TRBV5-6 to TRBJ1-1; D unresolved. The CDR3 spans 14 residues. Germline V gene lookup returns CDR1 SGHDT and CDR2 YYEEEE. Trimming stripped 3 bases from V and 1 base from J, with 10 bases between. The DNA of the CDR3 is TGTGCCAGCAGCTCCGGCCACCCGAACACTGAAGCTTTCTTT. It codes for CASSSGHPNTEAFF.

This chain uses TRBV29-1 with TRBJ2-7; D perhaps matches TRBD2 (6 bases). Looked up from germline, CDR1 is SQVTM and CDR2 is ANQGSEA. V lost 5 bases and J lost 3, with 20 bases in between. This CDR3 is 15 amino acids long. The CDR3 reads CSVLGSGLVHYEQYF. CDR3 nucleotide sequence: TGCAGCGTTTTGGGTTCGGGACTTGTTCACTACGAGCAGTACTTC.

The CDR3 DNA is TGTGCCAGCAGTCATACACTGAGCGGCCGCCGCGGGGAGCTGTTTTTT. As protein: CASSHTLSGRRGELFF. The rearrangement links TRBV12-3 or TRBV12-4 to TRBJ2-2, with TRBD2 as a possible D gene (5 bases). Between the trimmed V and J ends, which lost 5 bases and 7 bases, there was a span of 20 bases. The CDR3 is 16 residues long.

In nucleotides, the CDR3 is TGTGCCAGCAGTTTCGCGGGGAGGGGGACTGAAGCTTTCTTT. Its translation: CASSFAGRGTEAFF. The rearrangement uses TRBV12-3 or TRBV12-4 and TRBJ1-1; weak D call: TRBD1 (6 bases). The germline V and J ends were trimmed by 3 bases and 5 bases, with 13 bases remaining between them. The CDR3 totals 14 residues.

V usage is TRBV2 and J usage is TRBJ2-2; D possibly uses TRBD1 or TRBD2 (5 bases each). Germline V gene sequence: CDR1 SNHLY, CDR2 FYNNEI. There are 15 residues in the CDR3. Trimming took 1 base from V and 3 from J, leaving 9 bases between them. The CDR3 sequence: CASSEGGWYTGELFF. In DNA form, the CDR3 reads TGTGCCAGCAGTGAAGGGGGGTGGTACACCGGGGAGCTGTTTTTT.

This chain joins TRBV30 and TRBJ2-7; D is possibly TRBD1 or TRBD2 (5 bases each). The CDR3 contains 11 residues. Trimming cost V 4 bases and J 6 bases, with 10 bases left between them. The germline V gene has CDR1 GTSNPN and CDR2 SVGIG (reference sequence). The CDR3 bases are TGTGCCTGGACAGGGAGTACCGAGCAGTACTTC. It translates to CAWTGSTEQYF.

The V call is TRBV3-1, the J call TRBJ2-7, with unresolved D. The CDR3 length is 13 residues. V gave up 1 base and J gave up 3 bases, with 7 bases separating them. CDR1 is LGHDT, CDR2 YNNKEL, per germline (reference sequence). CDR3 bases: TGTGCCAGCAGCCAAGGGTGGGGCTACGAGCAGTACTTC. It yields the protein CASSQGWGYEQYF.

This chain links TRBV6-5 with TRBJ1-5; 7 bases map to TRBD1. Germline V lookup: CDR1 MNHEY, CDR2 SVGAGI. The CDR3 runs to 14 residues. J lost 6 bases, V lost 5 bases, and 7 bases had no gene match. The CDR3 region has the DNA TGTGCCAGCAGTAGACAGGGTACTCGTCAGCCCCAGCATTTT. Translated, it gives CASSRQGTRQPQHF.

The rearrangement uses TRBV20-1 and TRBJ1-1; perhaps TRBD1 as D (6 bases). Between the trimmed V and J ends, which lost 5 bases and 8 bases, there was a span of 18 bases. Germline lookup yields CDR1 DFQATT and CDR2 SNEGSKA (reference sequence). This CDR3 is 13 amino acids long. This CDR3 reads CSARRGALGEAFF. The CDR3 region has the DNA TGCAGTGCTCGCCGGGGGGCGTTAGGAGAAGCTTTCTTT.

The rearrangement links TRBV12-3 or TRBV12-4 to TRBJ2-7, with 8 bases fitting TRBD1. This CDR3 region has 13 residues. Trimming removed 7 bases from V and 6 bases from J; junction bases left unmatched: 8. The CDR3 loop is CASIRTGQGEQYF. The CDR3 DNA is TGTGCCAGCATAAGGACAGGGCAGGGCGAGCAGTACTTC.